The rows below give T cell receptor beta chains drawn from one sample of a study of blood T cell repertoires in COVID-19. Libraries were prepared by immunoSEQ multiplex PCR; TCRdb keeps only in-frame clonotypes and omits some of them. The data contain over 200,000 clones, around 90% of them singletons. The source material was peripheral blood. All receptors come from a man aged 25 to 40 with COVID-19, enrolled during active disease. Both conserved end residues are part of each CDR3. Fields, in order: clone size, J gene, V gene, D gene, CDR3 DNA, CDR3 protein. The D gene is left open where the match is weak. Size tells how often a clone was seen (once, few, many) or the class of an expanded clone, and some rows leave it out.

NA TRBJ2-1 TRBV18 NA TGTGCCAGCTCTCCCTCGCAGGGGCCAGGAAATGAGCAGTTCTTC CASSPSQGPGNEQFF
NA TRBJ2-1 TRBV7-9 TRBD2 TGTGCCAGCCCACCCGGGGGGCGGGAGGGTGGAAATGAGCAGTTCTTC CASPPGGREGGNEQFF
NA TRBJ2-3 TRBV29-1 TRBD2 TGCAGCGTGCGTGTAACGGGCGGGAGAGATACGCAGTATTTT CSVRVTGGRDTQYF
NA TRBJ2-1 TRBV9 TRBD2 TGTGCCAGCAGCGAGGGCTGGGAGGTAGCGGGAGGAGGGAATGAGCAGTTCTTC CASSEGWEVAGGGNEQFF
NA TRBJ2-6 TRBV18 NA TGTGCCAGCTCCTTCTCTGGGGCCAACGTCCTGACTTTC CASSFSGANVLTF
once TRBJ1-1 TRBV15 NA TGTGCCACCAGCAAAAGGGAGGGGACCACTGAAGCTTTCTTT CATSKREGTTEAFF
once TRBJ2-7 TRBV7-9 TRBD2 TGTGCCAGCAGCCTAGCGGGAGGGCCTTGGGAGCAGTACTTC CASSLAGGPWEQYF
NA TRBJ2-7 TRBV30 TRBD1 TGTGCCTGGAGTAACAGGGGGCGGGAGCAGTACTTC CAWSNRGREQYF
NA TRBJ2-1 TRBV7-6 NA TGTGCCAGCAGCTTAGGAGGCATAGGCTCAAATGAGCAGTTCTTC CASSLGGIGSNEQFF
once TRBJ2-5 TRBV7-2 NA TGTGCCAGCAGCCCTAGTGTGGGTACAGAGACCCAGTACTTC CASSPSVGTETQYF
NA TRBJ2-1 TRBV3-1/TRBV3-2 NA TGTGCCAGCAGCCCCTCTCTCTACAATGAGCAGTTCTTC CASSPSLYNEQFF
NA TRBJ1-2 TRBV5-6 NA TGTGCCAGCAGCCCCAACGCGCTAGGCTACACCTTC CASSPNALGYTF
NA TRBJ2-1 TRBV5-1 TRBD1 TGCGCCAGCAGCAAGGGACAGGGGGGCTCCTACAATGAGCAGTTCTTC CASSKGQGGSYNEQFF
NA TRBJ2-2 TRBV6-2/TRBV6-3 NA TGTGCCAGCAGTTCATTAACAGGGCTGCGTGGGACCGGGGAGCTGTTTTTT CASSSLTGLRGTGELFF
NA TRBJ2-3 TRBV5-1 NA TGCGCCAGCAGCCCCCATGGAGGGAGCTCCACCACAGATACGCAGTATTTT CASSPHGGSSTTDTQYF
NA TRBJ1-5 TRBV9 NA TGTGCCAGCAGCGTAGGACAGCTTCAGCCCCAGCATTTT CASSVGQLQPQHF
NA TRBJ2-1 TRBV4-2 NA TGTGCCAGCAGCGTGCGGCTTACGACTCCCTACAATGAGCAGTTCTTC CASSVRLTTPYNEQFF
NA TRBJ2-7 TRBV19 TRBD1 TGTGCCAGTAGTCGCGCCGGGACAGGGGGCATCTACGAGCAGTACTTC CASSRAGTGGIYEQYF
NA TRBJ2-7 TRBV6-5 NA TGTGCCAGCAGGATGACAGGACTCCTCTACGAGCAGTACTTC CASRMTGLLYEQYF
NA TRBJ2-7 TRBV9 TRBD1 TGTGCCAGCAGCCCCAGGGACAGGGGTAGATACGAGCAGTACTTC CASSPRDRGRYEQYF
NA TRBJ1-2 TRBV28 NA TGTGCCAGCAAACTCAAGGGGCCCTTCTATGGCTACACCTTC CASKLKGPFYGYTF
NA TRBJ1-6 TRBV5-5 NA TGTGCCAGCAGCTTGCAAAACAGGGCGGCTTCACCCCTCCACTTT CASSLQNRAASPLHF
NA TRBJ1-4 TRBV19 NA TGTGCCAGTAGTATAAGCGTCACCACTAATGAAAAACTGTTTTTT CASSISVTTNEKLFF
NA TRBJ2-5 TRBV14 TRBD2 TGTGCCAGCAGCCAAGAGGAGCGGGAGGACCTTAGACAAGAGACCCAGTACTTC CASSQEEREDLRQETQYF